This T cell receptor (beta chain) originates from a study of early stage breast cancer tumors. Study-wide findings and caveats: Comparing each tissue with blood distinguished tumor from normal in about 85% of the 16 patients.

About this clone itself: As yet, its antigen is unknown.

Clones were sequenced by immunoSEQ multiplex PCR, and TCRdb holds only the in-frame ones, with some missing. The sample has 20,000 to 25,000 clones; 76% are singletons. Germline lookup yields CDR1 LNHDA and CDR2 SQIVND (reference sequence). This CDR3 is 13 amino acids long. V lost 4 bases to trimming and J lost 1 base, with 7 bases between them. The sequence was obtained from a person in their sixties or seventies with breast cancer. Input material: blood. V gene TRBV19 combines with J gene TRBJ2-5; D is uncertain. CDR3 sequence (DNA): TGTGCCAGTAGTAGACTCCTCCAAGAGACCCAGTACTTC. This codes for CASSRLLQETQYF.